The 23 T cell receptor beta chains listed next were all sequenced from one sample in a study of T cells expressing NK-cell markers. Reprocessing the 5' RACE reads, TCRdb reports a single entry for every CDR3 protein and omits DNA. The sample table includes about 460,000 distinct CDR3 sequences. The sample consisted of blood T cells: a sorted CD56 or NKG2C T cell subset, CD4+ or CD8+ T cells, or bulk PBMC T cells (not recorded which). Receptor source: a woman aged 50 to 65 in good health.

The chain recombines TRBV20-1 with TRBJ2-1; TCRdb indicates TRBD2, and absent DNA this call remains unverified. Germline values: CDR1 DFQATT, CDR2 SNEGSKA (reference sequence). The CDR3 is 15 amino acids. This CDR3 is CSAAATSGAYNEQFF.

The chain employs TRBV9 and TRBJ1-2; the D call of TRBD1 rests on TCRdb alone, since no DNA is present to check it. The CDR3 covers 15 residues. Germline V lookup: CDR1 SGDLS, CDR2 YYNGEE. The CDR3 here is CASSVSGVSNYGYTF.

The J gene is TRBJ2-1, the V gene TRBV5-4; TCRdb's D gene call, TRBD2, goes unchecked for lack of DNA. Germline-derived CDR1 and CDR2 are SGHNT and YYREEE (reference sequence). This CDR3 has 15 residues. Here the CDR3 reads CASSLWTSGSNEQFF.

This chain joins TRBV3-1 and TRBJ2-3; absent DNA, TCRdb's TRBD2 call cannot be checked. CDR1 and CDR2 (germline): LGHDT, YNNKEL (reference sequence). The CDR3 covers 14 residues. CDR3 residues: CASSQDRATSTQYF.

This rearrangement joins TRBV7-2 to TRBJ2-3; as DNA is missing, the TRBD2 call by TCRdb cannot be tested. Germline lookup yields CDR1 SGHTA and CDR2 FQGNSA. This CDR3 contains 14 residues. The CDR3 reads CASSFQAGTDTQYF.

The chain employs TRBV10-3 and TRBJ2-7; TCRdb outputs TRBD1, but without DNA this stays unchecked. This CDR3 spans 16 amino acids. Germline loops: CDR1 ENHRY, CDR2 SYGVKD. CDR3 region: CAIRPAGRTSVREQYF.

The genes are TRBV2 and TRBJ2-1; absent DNA, TCRdb's TRBD2 call cannot be checked. Germline loops: CDR1 SNHLY, CDR2 FYNNEI. The CDR3 totals 14 residues. The CDR3 reads CASTSPGGASEQFF. Complete variable domain (other parts from reference TRBV2 and TRBJ2-1): EPEVTQTPSHQVTQMGQEVILRCVPISNHLYFYWYRQILGQKVEFLVSFYNNEISEKSEIFDDQFSVERPDGSNFTLKIRSTKLEDSAMYFCASTSPGGASEQFFGPGTRLTVL.

The V call is TRBV29-1, the J call TRBJ2-1; as DNA is missing, the TRBD1 call by TCRdb cannot be tested. The V gene's germline CDR1 is SQVTM and CDR2 ANQGSEA. There are 13 residues in the CDR3. CDR3 in amino acids: CSVDLGQYNEQFF.

The rearrangement joins TRBV5-1 to TRBJ2-1; TCRdb's D call, TRBD2, is unchecked because there is no DNA. The CDR3 totals 17 residues. Per the germline V gene, CDR1 is SGHRS and CDR2 is YFSETQ. CDR3 sequence: CASSLVSGLADYNEQFF.

The genes are TRBV25-1 and TRBJ2-4; there is no DNA to check the TCRdb D call of TRBD1. The length of the CDR3 is 13 residues. The germline CDR1 and CDR2 sequences are MGHDK and SYGVNS. The CDR3 spells CASSARDRGLMYF.

This sequence joins TRBV13 and TRBJ1-6. CDR3 length: 12 residues. Germline V gene sequence: CDR1 PRHDT, CDR2 FYEKMQ (reference sequence). The CDR3 region is CASSVDSGALHF. The full variable domain, with the rest looked up from reference TRBV13 and TRBJ1-6, is AAGVIQSPRHLIKEKRETATLKCYPIPRHDTVYWYQQGPGQDPQFLISFYEKMQSDKGSIPDRFSAQQFSDYHSELNMSSLELGDSALYFCASSVDSGALHFGNGTRLTVT.

CDR3 region: CASSAGGNLWEKLFF. The chain combines TRBV5-1 with TRBJ1-4. The length of the CDR3 is 15 residues. CDR1 and CDR2 (germline): SGHRS, YFSETQ.

The rearrangement uses TRBV12-5 and TRBJ2-3; the TCRdb call, TRBD2, lacks DNA for checking. This CDR3 contains 17 residues. Germline-derived CDR1 and CDR2 are LGHNT and FRNRAP. Here the CDR3 reads CASGLVQSGRGTDTQYF. Using reference TRBV12-5 and TRBJ2-3 for the parts outside the CDR3, the full variable domain is DARVTQTPRHKVTEMGQEVTMRCQPILGHNTVFWYRQTMMQGLELLAYFRNRAPLDDSGMPKDRFSAEMPDATLATLKIQPSEPRDSAVYFCASGLVQSGRGTDTQYFGPGTRLTVL.

J is TRBJ1-1 and V is TRBV7-9; no DNA is available, so the TRBD1 call from TCRdb remains unchecked. Germline-derived CDR1 and CDR2 are SEHNR and FQNEAQ (reference sequence). This CDR3 comprises 18 residues. The CDR3 loop reads CASSLTPPGQGEYTEAFF.

The chain couples TRBV5-1 to TRBJ2-1. CDR3 length: 12 amino acids. Germline V gives CDR1 SGHRS, CDR2 YFSETQ. CDR3 in amino acids: CASSLEGAEQFF.

The chain couples TRBV2 to TRBJ2-1; lacking DNA, the TRBD2 call made by TCRdb goes unchecked. This CDR3 contains 15 residues. Germline V gene sequence: CDR1 SNHLY, CDR2 FYNNEI. The CDR3 here is CASSKGVGGLDEQFF.

The chain combines TRBV5-1 with TRBJ2-3; TCRdb designates TRBD2, a call that cannot be tested without DNA. The germline CDR1 and CDR2 sequences are SGHRS and YFSETQ. The CDR3 sequence is 21 residues long. The CDR3 loop is CASSLFNRALLADTSTDTQYF. The variable domain in full, with the rest retrieved from reference TRBV5-1 and TRBJ2-3, is KAGVTQTPRYLIKTRGQQVTLSCSPISGHRSVSWYQQTPGQGLQFLFEYFSETQRNKGNFPGRFSGRQFSNSRSEMNVSTLELGDSALYLCASSLFNRALLADTSTDTQYFGPGTRLTVL.

The CDR3 here is CASSYSKTGGGETQYF. V gene TRBV6-5 combines with J gene TRBJ2-5; the D gene TCRdb calls, TRBD2, cannot be checked with no DNA. Germline values: CDR1 MNHEY, CDR2 SVGAGI. The CDR3 extends over 16 amino acids.

This CDR3 is CATHRAEEQYF. The chain is built from TRBV24-1 and TRBJ2-7. CDR3 length: 11 residues. Germline V CDR1 and CDR2: KGHDR, SFDVKD.

The CDR3 sequence is CASSPAVPPDTQYF. The chain uses TRBV3-1 and TRBJ2-3; TCRdb's D gene call, TRBD1, goes unchecked for lack of DNA. The CDR3 contains 14 residues. Germline lookup yields CDR1 LGHDT and CDR2 YNNKEL (reference sequence).

The V gene is TRBV12-3 or TRBV12-4, the J gene TRBJ2-2. CDR3 length: 12 residues. The CDR3 region is CASSPQTGELFF.

The V and J genes are TRBV29-1 and TRBJ2-2; TCRdb lists TRBD2, though no DNA is available to test this call. The CDR3 consists of 14 residues. Germline V gene sequence: CDR1 SQVTM, CDR2 ANQGSEA. The CDR3 loop is CSVEDRRDGGELFF.

The chain employs TRBV7-9 and TRBJ1-5. The germline V gene encodes CDR1 SEHNR and CDR2 FQNEAQ (reference sequence). This CDR3 is 16 amino acids long. The CDR3 loop reads CASSTLLPGGNQPQHF.